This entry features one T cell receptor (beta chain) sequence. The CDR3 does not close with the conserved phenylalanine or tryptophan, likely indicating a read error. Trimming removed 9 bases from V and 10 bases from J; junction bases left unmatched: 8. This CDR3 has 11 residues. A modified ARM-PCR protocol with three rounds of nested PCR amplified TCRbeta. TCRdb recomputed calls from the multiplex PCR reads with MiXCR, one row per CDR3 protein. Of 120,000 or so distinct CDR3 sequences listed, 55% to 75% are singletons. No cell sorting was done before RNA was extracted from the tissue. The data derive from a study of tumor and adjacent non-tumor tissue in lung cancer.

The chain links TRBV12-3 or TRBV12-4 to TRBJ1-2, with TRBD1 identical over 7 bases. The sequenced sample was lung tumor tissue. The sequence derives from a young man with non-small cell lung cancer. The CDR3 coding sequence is TGTGCCAGTAGTAGGGGGACAGACTACACCCAC. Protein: CASSRGTDYTH.